This T cell receptor beta chain was profiled in a study of T cell changes during pregnancy in multiple sclerosis. The V gene lost 4 bases and the J gene lost 0 bases, with 6 bases spanning the gap. Per germline, CDR1 KGHSH and CDR2 LQKENI. The CDR3 is made up of 13 amino acids. Repertoires were generated with immunoSEQ multiplex PCR, while TCRdb's copy carries only in-frame clones and drops some. Among about 110,000 clones listed, about nine tenths were seen once. The starting material was peripheral blood, obtained after pregnancy. The receptor was derived from a female donor with multiple sclerosis, enrolled in a pregnancy study. J is TRBJ2-5 and V is TRBV18, with D unresolved. This CDR3 reads CASSRAYQETQYF. Written as DNA, the CDR3 is TGTGCCAGCTCACGGGCCTACCAAGAGACCCAGTACTTC.